Following are 23 T cell receptor beta chains from one sample sequenced in a study of Graves' ophthalmopathy and Graves' hyperthyroidism. RNA transcripts were the template, and TCR beta CDR3 regions were amplified from them. First-round RT-PCR relied on HTBI primers, and a second-round multiplex PCR came next. MiXCR, run by TCRdb on the multiplex PCR reads, gives a single entry per CDR3 protein. The sample holds 150,000 to 200,000 distinct CDR3 sequences, 35% to 45% seen once. Sequencing was performed on peripheral blood. The source is a man between 25 and 39 years old with Graves' ophthalmopathy.

This clonotype was detected many times. CDR3 protein: CASRLYPGHNQPQHF. Here the CDR3 DNA reads TGTGCCAGCAGACTATACCCGGGACATAACCAGCCCCAGCATTTT. V is TRBV28 and J is TRBJ1-5, with a possible D match to TRBD1 (6 bases). Germline V gene data show CDR1 as MDHEN and CDR2 as SYDVKM. Trimming took 6 bases from V and 7 from J, leaving 19 bases between them. This CDR3 has 15 amino acids.

This chain connects TRBV7-2 to TRBJ2-5; D not certain. The CDR3 sequence is 14 residues long. Germline CDR1 and CDR2: SGHTA and FQGNSA. Trimming stripped 0 bases from V and 1 base from J, with 6 bases between. Here the CDR3 DNA reads TGTGCCAGCAGCTTAGCGTGGGTCCAAGAGACCCAGTACTTC. Translated, it gives CASSLAWVQETQYF.

The chain is built from TRBV6-1 and TRBJ1-5; 8 bases are shared with TRBD1. Germline V gene lookup returns CDR1 MNHNS and CDR2 SASEGT. CDR3 length equals 14 residues. The V and J ends lost 6 bases and 6 bases, in that order; junction bases with no gene match: 7. As DNA, the CDR3 is TGTGCCAGCAGGCCGACAGGGGCCGGTCAGCCCCAGCATTTT. This sequence encodes CASRPTGAGQPQHF.

This clonotype was observed at least ten times. The chain carries TRBV28 and TRBJ1-6; D is possibly TRBD1 (5 bases). CDR1 and CDR2 (germline): MDHEN, SYDVKM. This CDR3 is 11 amino acids long. The V and J ends lost 3 bases and 11 bases respectively, with 5 bases between them. CDR3 sequence: CASSLGAPLHF. The CDR3 DNA is TGTGCCAGCAGTTTGGGGGCACCCCTCCACTTT.

The chain employs TRBV6-5 and TRBJ1-1, with D possibly being TRBD1 (5 bases). The germline V gene encodes CDR1 MNHEY and CDR2 SVGAGI. V gave up 2 bases and J gave up 1 base, with 17 bases separating them. The CDR3 totals 17 residues. The CDR3 region has the DNA TGTGCCAGCAGTTACGGGGCAGGGATTGGGGCGAACACTGAAGCTTTCTTT. Its protein product is CASSYGAGIGANTEAFF.

This chain uses TRBV7-2 with TRBJ2-5, with D hard to call. Germline-derived CDR1 and CDR2 are SGHTA and FQGNSA. CDR3 length: 12 amino acids. The V gene lost 5 bases and the J gene lost 5 bases, with 9 bases spanning the gap. The CDR3 DNA follows: TGTGCCAGCAGCCGAGCTACGGAGACCCAGTACTTC. Amino acid sequence: CASSRATETQYF.

This clonotype was detected ten times or more. The chain joins TRBV6-4 to TRBJ1-1; D may be TRBD1 (5 bases). The ends were cut back, 5 bases at V and 1 base at J, with 8 bases in the middle. There are 13 residues in the CDR3. Germline V lookup: CDR1 MRHNA, CDR2 SNTAGT. The DNA for the CDR3 is TGTGCCAGCAGTACAGGAGCGAACACTGAAGCTTTCTTT. Protein: CASSTGANTEAFF.

The chain employs TRBV7-2 and TRBJ2-7, with D tentatively TRBD2 (6 bases). The germline V gene has CDR1 SGHTA and CDR2 FQGNSA. CDR3 size: 15 residues. Trimming removed 5 bases from V and 1 base from J, with 15 bases in between. CDR3 DNA: TGTGCCAGCAGCACATCCGGGAGTGAATCCTACGAGCAGTACTTC. Translating it yields CASSTSGSESYEQYF.

This clonotype was seen ten or more times. The chain is built from TRBV24-1 and TRBJ2-7; 7 bases are a match to TRBD1. CDR1 and CDR2 from the germline V gene are KGHDR and SFDVKD. The V gene end was trimmed by 4 bases and the J gene end by 4 bases; junction bases not matched to a gene: 3. The CDR3 is 13 amino acids. Here the CDR3 reads CATSDTDRYEQYF. The CDR3 bases are TGTGCCACCAGTGACACGGACAGGTACGAGCAGTACTTC.

Ten or more counts support this clonotype. The V and J genes are TRBV6-2 or TRBV6-3 and TRBJ2-7, with TRBD1 matching over 7 bases. Germline CDR1 reads MNHEY; CDR2 reads SVGEGT. The CDR3 is made up of 15 amino acids. The V segment lost 2 bases and the J segment 5 bases; nucleotides outside the gene matches: 9. DNA for the CDR3: TGTGCCAGCAGTTACCAGACCGACAGGGTGAACGAGCAGTACTTC. It yields the protein CASSYQTDRVNEQYF.

The chain has TRBV28 and TRBJ1-1, with D possibly TRBD1 on 6 matching bases. The CDR3 consists of 15 residues. The ends were cut back, 2 bases at V and 0 bases at J, with 10 bases in the middle. Germline V gene data show CDR1 as MDHEN and CDR2 as SYDVKM. The CDR3 region has the DNA TGTGCCAGCAGTTTAAGGGGGTATGTGAACACTGAAGCTTTCTTT. This translates into CASSLRGYVNTEAFF.

This clonotype was counted between two and nine times. J is TRBJ2-5 and V is TRBV6-1, with TRBD1 matching 8 bases. V was pared by 5 bases and J by 5 bases, with 13 bases of the junction left unmatched. Germline CDR1 and CDR2: MNHNS and SASEGT. The CDR3 is 16 amino acids. The CDR3 spells CASSPPQGQDVETQYF. The CDR3 DNA follows: TGTGCCAGCAGTCCCCCCCAGGGACAGGACGTGGAGACCCAGTACTTC.

This clonotype showed up many times. J is TRBJ1-1 and V is TRBV6-5; D is unresolved. The CDR3 extends over 13 amino acids. The V end was cut by 10 bases, the J end by 0 bases, with 12 bases between. Germline assignment: CDR1 MNHEY and CDR2 SVGAGI. CDR3 DNA: TGTGCCACCCGGACTTTCATGAACACTGAAGCTTTCTTT. This encodes CATRTFMNTEAFF.

This clonotype was counted many times. Sequence at one end of the junction differs from germline and may be a read error. The chain carries TRBV20-1 and TRBJ2-7, with no clear D. Germline CDR1 and CDR2: DFQATT and SNEGSKA (reference sequence). This CDR3 is built from 11 residues. As DNA, the CDR3 is TGCAGTGCTAGAGAGTCCTCCGAGCAGTACTTC. Its translation: CSARESSEQYF.

The chain recombines TRBV7-2 with TRBJ1-2, with 7 bases lining up with TRBD1. Germline lookup yields CDR1 SGHTA and CDR2 FQGNSA. The CDR3 covers 15 residues. Trimming removed 4 bases from V and 2 bases from J; junction bases left unmatched: 7. Here the CDR3 reads CASSSTPGQNYGYTF. In DNA form, the CDR3 reads TGTGCCAGCAGCTCTACTCCGGGACAGAACTATGGCTACACCTTC.

The chain combines TRBV28 with TRBJ1-2; perhaps TRBD1 as D (6 bases). The CDR3 has 14 amino acids. Looked up from germline, CDR1 is MDHEN and CDR2 is SYDVKM. V was clipped by 6 bases and J by 7 bases, with 18 bases between them. The DNA for the CDR3 is TGTGCCAGCAGACCGTCCGGTGGGGGCCGTGGCTACACCTTC. Translation: CASRPSGGGRGYTF.

The V and J genes are TRBV13 and TRBJ1-1; no clear D. The CDR3 consists of 15 residues. Per the germline V gene, CDR1 is PRHDT and CDR2 is FYEKMQ (reference sequence). V lost 7 bases and J lost 4, with 19 bases in between. In DNA form, the CDR3 reads TGTGCCAGCACCGATTCTACTTCCGCTAGCACTGAAGCTTTCTTT. Translating gives CASTDSTSASTEAFF.

This clonotype has at least ten counts. The chain recombines TRBV9 with TRBJ1-5; D is ambiguous. The CDR3 runs 14 residues. Per the germline V gene, CDR1 is SGDLS and CDR2 is YYNGEE. The V end was cut by 3 bases, the J end by 4 bases, with 11 bases between. The CDR3 loop is CASSDRSENQPQHF. The DNA for the CDR3 is TGTGCCAGCAGCGACCGGAGCGAGAATCAGCCCCAGCATTTT. The full variable domain, completed using reference TRBV9 and TRBJ1-5, is DSGVTQTPKHLITATGQRVTLRCSPRSGDLSVYWYQQSLDQGLQFLIQYYNGEERAKGNILERFSAQQFPDLHSELNLSSLELGDSALYFCASSDRSENQPQHFGDGTRLSIL.

The genes are TRBV19 and TRBJ1-6; 9 nucleotides align to TRBD1. There are 15 residues in the CDR3. J was trimmed by 10 bases and V by 6 bases; bases with no gene match: 10. Germline values: CDR1 LNHDA, CDR2 SQIVND (reference sequence). This CDR3 reads CASSPGQGQGSPLHF. CDR3 nucleotide sequence: TGTGCCAGTAGCCCGGGACAGGGTCAAGGATCACCCCTCCACTTT.

This clonotype has ten or more counts. The rearrangement joins TRBV9 to TRBJ2-2; TRBD2 agrees at 12 bases. This CDR3 has 16 amino acids. J gave up 5 bases and V 0 bases, and 2 bases lay outside the gene matches. Germline assignment: CDR1 SGDLS and CDR2 YYNGEE. As DNA, the CDR3 is TGTGCCAGCAGCGTAGGACTAGCGGGAGAAACCGGGGAGCTGTTTTTT. As protein: CASSVGLAGETGELFF.

This clonotype was seen at least ten times. The chain has TRBV7-8 and TRBJ2-7; D assignment may be TRBD1 or TRBD2 (6 bases each). CDR3 length equals 13 residues. Trimming took off 6 bases at V and 6 bases at J, with 15 bases between the two ends. Per the germline V gene, CDR1 is SGHVS and CDR2 is FQNEAQ. The CDR3 protein is CASSQGGWSEQYF. In DNA, the CDR3 is TGTGCCAGCAGTCAAGGGGGGTGGAGCGAGCAGTACTTC.

Ten or more counts support this clonotype. This sequence joins TRBV30 and TRBJ2-2; 9 bases line up with TRBD1. This CDR3 has 16 residues. V lost 3 bases and J lost 8; bases outside the gene matches: 13. Germline CDR1 is GTSNPN and CDR2 is SVGIG (reference sequence). CDR3 loop: CAWSTGTGTAAGELFF. The CDR3 coding sequence is TGTGCCTGGAGCACCGGGACAGGGACAGCCGCAGGGGAGCTGTTTTTT.

The chain couples TRBV6-1 to TRBJ2-5; 15 bases map to TRBD2. The J segment lost 6 bases and the V segment lost 3 bases, leaving 5 bases of the junction unmatched. Germline CDR1 and CDR2: MNHNS and SASEGT. The CDR3 runs to 16 residues. This CDR3 reads CASSDWTSGREQTQYF. As DNA, the CDR3 is TGTGCCAGCAGTGATTGGACTAGCGGGAGGGAACAGACCCAGTACTTC.